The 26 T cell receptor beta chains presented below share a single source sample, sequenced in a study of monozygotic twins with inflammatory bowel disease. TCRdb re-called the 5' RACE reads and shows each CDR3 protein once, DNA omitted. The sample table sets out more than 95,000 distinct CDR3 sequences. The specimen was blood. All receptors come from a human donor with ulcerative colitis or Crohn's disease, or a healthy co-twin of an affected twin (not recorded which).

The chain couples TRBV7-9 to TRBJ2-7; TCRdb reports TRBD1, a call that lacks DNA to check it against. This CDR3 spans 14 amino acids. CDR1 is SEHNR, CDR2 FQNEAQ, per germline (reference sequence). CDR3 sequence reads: CASTFQGKYGDQYF.

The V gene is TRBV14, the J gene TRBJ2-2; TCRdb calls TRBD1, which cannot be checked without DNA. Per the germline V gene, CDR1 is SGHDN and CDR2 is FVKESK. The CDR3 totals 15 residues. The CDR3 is CASSHLDILTGELFF.

The CDR3 sequence: CASSSTSSTPVEQYF. J is TRBJ2-7 and V is TRBV7-2; the TRBD2 assignment by TCRdb is unverifiable without DNA. CDR1 and CDR2 from the germline V gene are SGHTA and FQGNSA. The CDR3 has 15 residues.

CDR3: CASSLDVTHPGDEKLFF. The V call is TRBV7-2, the J call TRBJ1-4; TCRdb names TRBD1, which stays unverified in the absence of DNA. The germline CDR1 and CDR2 sequences are SGHTA and FQGNSA. The CDR3 spans 17 residues.

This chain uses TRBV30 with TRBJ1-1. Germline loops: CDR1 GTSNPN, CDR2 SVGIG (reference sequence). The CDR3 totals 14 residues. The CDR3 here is CAWSRRAQNTEAFF.

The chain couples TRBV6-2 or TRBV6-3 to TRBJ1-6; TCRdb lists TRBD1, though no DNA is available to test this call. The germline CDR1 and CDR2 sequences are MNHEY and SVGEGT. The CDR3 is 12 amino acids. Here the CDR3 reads CASSDRGSPLHF.

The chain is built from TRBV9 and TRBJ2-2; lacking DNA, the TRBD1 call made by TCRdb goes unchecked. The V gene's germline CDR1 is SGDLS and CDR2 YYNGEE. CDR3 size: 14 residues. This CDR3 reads CASSVIPGTGELFF.

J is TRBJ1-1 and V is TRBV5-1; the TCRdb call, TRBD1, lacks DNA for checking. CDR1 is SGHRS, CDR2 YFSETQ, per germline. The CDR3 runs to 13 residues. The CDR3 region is CASSEQGGTEAFF.

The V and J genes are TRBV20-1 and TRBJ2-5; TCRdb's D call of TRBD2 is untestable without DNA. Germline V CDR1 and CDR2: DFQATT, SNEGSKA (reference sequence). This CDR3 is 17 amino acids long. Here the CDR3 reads CSARTSYSGLYQETQYF.

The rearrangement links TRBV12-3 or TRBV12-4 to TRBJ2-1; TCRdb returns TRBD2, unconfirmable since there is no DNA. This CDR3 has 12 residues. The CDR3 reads CASSSQAGDVVF.

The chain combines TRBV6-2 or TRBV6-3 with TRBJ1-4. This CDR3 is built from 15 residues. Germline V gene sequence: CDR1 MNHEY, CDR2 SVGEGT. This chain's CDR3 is CASRIAEGVNEKLFF.

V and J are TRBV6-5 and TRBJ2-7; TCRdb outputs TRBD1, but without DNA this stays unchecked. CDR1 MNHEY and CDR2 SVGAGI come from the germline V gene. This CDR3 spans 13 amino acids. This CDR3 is CASQNPFSDEQYF.

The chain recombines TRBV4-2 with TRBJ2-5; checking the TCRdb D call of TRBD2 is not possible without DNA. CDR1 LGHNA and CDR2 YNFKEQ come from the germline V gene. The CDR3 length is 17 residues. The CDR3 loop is CASSQGGASGYQETQYF.

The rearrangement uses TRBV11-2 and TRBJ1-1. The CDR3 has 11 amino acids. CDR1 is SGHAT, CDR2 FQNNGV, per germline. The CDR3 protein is CASSLESEAFF.

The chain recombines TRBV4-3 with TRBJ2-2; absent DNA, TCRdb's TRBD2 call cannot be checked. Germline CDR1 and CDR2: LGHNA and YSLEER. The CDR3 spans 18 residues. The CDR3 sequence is CASSQVGVTSGNTGELFF.

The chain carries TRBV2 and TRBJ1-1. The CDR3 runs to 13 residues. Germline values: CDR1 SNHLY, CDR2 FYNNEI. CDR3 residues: CASKGDLAGKAFF.

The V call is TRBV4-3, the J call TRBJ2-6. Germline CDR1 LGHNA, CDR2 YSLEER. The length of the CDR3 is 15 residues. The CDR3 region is CASSQDPTGANVLTF.

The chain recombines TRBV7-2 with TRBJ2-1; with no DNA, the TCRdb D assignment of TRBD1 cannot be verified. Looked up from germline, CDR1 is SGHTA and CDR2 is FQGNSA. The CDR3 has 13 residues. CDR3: CASSLASWTVRFF.

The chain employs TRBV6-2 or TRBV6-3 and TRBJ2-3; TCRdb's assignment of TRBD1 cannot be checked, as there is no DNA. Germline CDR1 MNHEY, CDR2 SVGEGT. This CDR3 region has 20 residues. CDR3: CASSYPSRGGAEGSTDTQYF.

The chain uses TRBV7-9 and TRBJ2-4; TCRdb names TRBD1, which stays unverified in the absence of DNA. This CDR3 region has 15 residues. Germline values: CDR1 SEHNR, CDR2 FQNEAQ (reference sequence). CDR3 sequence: CASSSSRGRLSIQYF. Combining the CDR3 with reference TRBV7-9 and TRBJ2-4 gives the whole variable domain DTGVSQNPRHKITKRGQNVTFRCDPISEHNRLYWYRQTLGQGPEFLTYFQNEAQLEKSRLLSDRFSAERPKGSFSTLEIQRTEQGDSAMYLCASSSSRGRLSIQYFGAGTRLSVL.

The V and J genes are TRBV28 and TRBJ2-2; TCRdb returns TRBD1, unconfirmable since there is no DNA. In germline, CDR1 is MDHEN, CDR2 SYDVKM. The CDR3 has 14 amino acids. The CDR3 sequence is CACLTGRSTGELFF.

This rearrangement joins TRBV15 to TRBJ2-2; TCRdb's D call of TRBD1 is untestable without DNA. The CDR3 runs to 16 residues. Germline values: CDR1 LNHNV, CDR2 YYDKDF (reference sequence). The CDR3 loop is CATSRAGTRNTGELFF.

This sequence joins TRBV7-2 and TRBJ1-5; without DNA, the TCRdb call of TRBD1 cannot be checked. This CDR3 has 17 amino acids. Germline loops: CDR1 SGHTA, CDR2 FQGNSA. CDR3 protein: CASSLGTGVRVNQPQHF.

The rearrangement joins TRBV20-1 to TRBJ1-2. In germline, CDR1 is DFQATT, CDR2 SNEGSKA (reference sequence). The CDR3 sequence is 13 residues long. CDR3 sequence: CSAQEPPSYGYTF.

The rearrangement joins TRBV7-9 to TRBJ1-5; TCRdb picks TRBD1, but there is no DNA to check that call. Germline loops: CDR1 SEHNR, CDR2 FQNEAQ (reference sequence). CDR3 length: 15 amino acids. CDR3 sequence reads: CASSPGTGINQPQHF.

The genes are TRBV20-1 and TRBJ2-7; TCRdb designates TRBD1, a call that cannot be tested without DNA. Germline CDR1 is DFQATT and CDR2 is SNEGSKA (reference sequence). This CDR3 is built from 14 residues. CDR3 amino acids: CSAGVQGASYEQYF.